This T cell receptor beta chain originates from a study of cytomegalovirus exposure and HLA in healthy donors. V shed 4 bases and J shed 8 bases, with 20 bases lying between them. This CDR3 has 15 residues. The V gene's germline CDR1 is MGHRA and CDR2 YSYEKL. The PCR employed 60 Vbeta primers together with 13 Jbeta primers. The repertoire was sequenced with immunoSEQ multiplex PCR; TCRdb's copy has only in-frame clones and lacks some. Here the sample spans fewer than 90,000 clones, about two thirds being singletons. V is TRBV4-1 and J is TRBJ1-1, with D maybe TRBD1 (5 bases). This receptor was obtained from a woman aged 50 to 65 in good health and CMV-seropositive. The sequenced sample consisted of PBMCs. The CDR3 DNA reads TGCGCCAGCAGCCCGGACAAATTTCCTCGCCTAGAAGCTTTCTTT. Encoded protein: CASSPDKFPRLEAFF.